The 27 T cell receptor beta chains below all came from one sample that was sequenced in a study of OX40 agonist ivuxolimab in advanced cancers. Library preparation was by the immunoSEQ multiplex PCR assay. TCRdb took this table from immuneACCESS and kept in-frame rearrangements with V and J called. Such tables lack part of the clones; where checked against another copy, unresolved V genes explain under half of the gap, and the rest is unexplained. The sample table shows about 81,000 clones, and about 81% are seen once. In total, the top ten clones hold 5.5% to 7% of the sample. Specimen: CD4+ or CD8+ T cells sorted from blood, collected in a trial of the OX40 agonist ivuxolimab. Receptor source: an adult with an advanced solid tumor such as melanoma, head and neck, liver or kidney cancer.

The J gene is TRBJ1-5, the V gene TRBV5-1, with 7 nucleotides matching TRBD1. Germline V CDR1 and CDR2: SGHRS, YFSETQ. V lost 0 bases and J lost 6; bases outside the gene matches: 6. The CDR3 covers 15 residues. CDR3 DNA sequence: TGCGCCAGCAGCTTGGAGGGGGCGCGAAGTCAGCCCCAGCATTTT. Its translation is CASSLEGARSQPQHF. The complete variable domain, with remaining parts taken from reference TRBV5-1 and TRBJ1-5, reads KAGVTQTPRYLIKTRGQQVTLSCSPISGHRSVSWYQQTPGQGLQFLFEYFSETQRNKGNFPGRFSGRQFSNSRSEMNVSTLELGDSALYLCASSLEGARSQPQHFGDGTRLSIL.

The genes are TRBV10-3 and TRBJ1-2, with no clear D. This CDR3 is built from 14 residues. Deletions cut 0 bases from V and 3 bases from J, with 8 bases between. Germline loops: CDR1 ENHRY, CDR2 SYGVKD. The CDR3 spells CAISESDKYYGYTF. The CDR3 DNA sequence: TGTGCCATCAGTGAGTCCGACAAATACTATGGCTACACCTTC.

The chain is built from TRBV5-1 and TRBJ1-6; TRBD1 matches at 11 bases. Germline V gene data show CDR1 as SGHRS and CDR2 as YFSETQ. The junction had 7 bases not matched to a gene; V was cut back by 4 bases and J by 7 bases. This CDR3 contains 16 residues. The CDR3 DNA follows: TGCGCCAGCAGCGTAAACCGGGACAGGGGGAATTCACCCCTCCACTTT. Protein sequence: CASSVNRDRGNSPLHF.

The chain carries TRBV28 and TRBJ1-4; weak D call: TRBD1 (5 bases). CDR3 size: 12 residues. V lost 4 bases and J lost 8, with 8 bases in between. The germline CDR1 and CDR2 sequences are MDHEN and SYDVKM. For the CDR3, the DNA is TGTGCCAGCAGTTCACGGACAGAAAAACTGTTTTTT. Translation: CASSSRTEKLFF.

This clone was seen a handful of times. The CDR3 DNA reads as TGTGCCAGCAGTTCATACAATGAGCAGTTCTTC. It specifies CASSSYNEQFF. The chain couples TRBV28 to TRBJ2-1; D ambiguous. Trimming took off 4 bases at V and 4 bases at J, with 2 bases between the two ends. The CDR3 loop spans 11 amino acids. Germline CDR1 reads MDHEN; CDR2 reads SYDVKM.

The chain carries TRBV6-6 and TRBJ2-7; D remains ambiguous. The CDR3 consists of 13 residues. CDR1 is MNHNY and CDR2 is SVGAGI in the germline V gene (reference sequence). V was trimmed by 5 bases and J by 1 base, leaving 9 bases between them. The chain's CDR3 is CASSPDRSYEQYV. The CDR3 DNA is TGTGCCAGCAGTCCGGACCGTTCCTACGAGCAGTACGTC.

The CDR3 nucleotides are TGTGCCAGTTCCACAGGAGTGTCTGGAAACACCATATATTTT. This encodes CASSTGVSGNTIYF. V and J are TRBV19 and TRBJ1-3; maybe TRBD1 (5 bases). Looked up from germline, CDR1 is LNHDA and CDR2 is SQIVND (reference sequence). This CDR3 has 14 residues. With 8 bases removed from V and 1 base from J, the gap between germline ends came to 12 bases.

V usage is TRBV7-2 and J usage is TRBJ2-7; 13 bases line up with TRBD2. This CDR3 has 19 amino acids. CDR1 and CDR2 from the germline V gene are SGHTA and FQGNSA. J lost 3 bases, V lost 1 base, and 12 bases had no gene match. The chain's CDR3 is CASSLGGTSGKGSIYEQYF. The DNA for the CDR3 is TGTGCCAGCAGCTTAGGGGGGACTAGCGGGAAGGGGTCCATCTACGAGCAGTACTTC.

The CDR3 is CASSQGSGTGELFF. The CDR3 bases are TGTGCCAGCAGCCAAGGATCGGGCACCGGGGAGCTGTTTTTT. The chain combines TRBV14 with TRBJ2-2, with D unresolved. Deletions cut 1 base from V and 4 bases from J, with 7 bases between. CDR1 and CDR2 (germline): SGHDN, FVKESK. This CDR3 has 14 residues.

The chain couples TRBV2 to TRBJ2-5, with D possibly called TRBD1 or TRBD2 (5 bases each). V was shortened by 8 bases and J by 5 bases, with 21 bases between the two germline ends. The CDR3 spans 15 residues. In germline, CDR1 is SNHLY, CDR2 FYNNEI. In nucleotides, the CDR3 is TGTGCCAGCTCCCGGTGGGCAGGGACGGATGAGACCCAGTACTTC. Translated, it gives CASSRWAGTDETQYF.

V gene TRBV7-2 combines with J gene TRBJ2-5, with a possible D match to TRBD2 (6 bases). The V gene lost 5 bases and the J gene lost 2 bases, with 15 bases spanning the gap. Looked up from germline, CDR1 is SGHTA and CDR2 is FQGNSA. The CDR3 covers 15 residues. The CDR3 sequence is CASSPLGLIQETQYF. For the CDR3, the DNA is TGTGCCAGCAGCCCCCTGGGACTGATACAAGAGACCCAGTACTTC.

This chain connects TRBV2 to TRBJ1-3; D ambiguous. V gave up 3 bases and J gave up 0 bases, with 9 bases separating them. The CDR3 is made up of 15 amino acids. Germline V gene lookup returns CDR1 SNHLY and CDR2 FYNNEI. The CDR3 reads CASSEGSFSGNTIYF. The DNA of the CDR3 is TGTGCCAGCAGTGAGGGCAGCTTCTCTGGAAACACCATATATTTT.

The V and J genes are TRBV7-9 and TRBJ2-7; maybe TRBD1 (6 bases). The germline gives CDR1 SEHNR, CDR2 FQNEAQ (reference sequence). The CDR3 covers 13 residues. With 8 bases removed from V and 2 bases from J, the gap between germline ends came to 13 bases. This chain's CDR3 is CASGSRGTYEQYF. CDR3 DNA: TGTGCCAGCGGATCCAGGGGAACCTACGAGCAGTACTTC. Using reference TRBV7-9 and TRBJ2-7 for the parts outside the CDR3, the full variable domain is DTGVSQNPRHKITKRGQNVTFRCDPISEHNRLYWYRQTLGQGPEFLTYFQNEAQLEKSRLLSDRFSAERPKGSFSTLEIQRTEQGDSAMYLCASGSRGTYEQYFGPGTRLTVT.

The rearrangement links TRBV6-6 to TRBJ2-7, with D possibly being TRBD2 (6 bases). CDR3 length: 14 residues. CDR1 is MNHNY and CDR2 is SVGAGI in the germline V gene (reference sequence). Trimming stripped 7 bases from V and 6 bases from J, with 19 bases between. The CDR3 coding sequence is TGTGCCAGCACTCAACGGAGGGAGAGAGGCGAGCAGTACTTC. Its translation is CASTQRRERGEQYF.

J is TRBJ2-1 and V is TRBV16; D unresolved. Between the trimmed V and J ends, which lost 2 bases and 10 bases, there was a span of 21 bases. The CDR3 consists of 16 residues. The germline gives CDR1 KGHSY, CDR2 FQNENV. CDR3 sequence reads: CASSQQLGRYGYEQFF. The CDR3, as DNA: TGTGCCAGCAGCCAACAACTCGGCAGGTACGGCTACGAGCAGTTCTTC.

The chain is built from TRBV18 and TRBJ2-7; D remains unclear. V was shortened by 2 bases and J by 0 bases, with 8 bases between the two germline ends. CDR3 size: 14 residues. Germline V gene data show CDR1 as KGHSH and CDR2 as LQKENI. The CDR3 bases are TGTGCCAGCTCACCATCCGTGAACTCCTACGAGCAGTACGTC. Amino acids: CASSPSVNSYEQYV.

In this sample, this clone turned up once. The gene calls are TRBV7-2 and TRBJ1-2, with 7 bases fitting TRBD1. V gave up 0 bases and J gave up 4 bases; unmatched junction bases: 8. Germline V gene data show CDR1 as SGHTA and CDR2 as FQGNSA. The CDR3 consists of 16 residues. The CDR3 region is CASSLAPTTGSYGYTF. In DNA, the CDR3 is TGTGCCAGCAGCTTAGCACCTACGACAGGGTCCTATGGCTACACCTTC.

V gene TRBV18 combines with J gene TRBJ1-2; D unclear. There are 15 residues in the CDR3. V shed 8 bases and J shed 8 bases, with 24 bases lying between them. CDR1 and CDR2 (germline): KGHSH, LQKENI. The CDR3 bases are TGTGCCAGCGTCTTTGAGGCTGTGGGAATGAAGGGCTACACCTTC. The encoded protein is CASVFEAVGMKGYTF. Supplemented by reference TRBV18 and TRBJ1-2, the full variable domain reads NAGVMQNPRHLVRRRGQEARLRCSPMKGHSHVYWYRQLPEEGLKFMVYLQKENIIDESGMPKERFSAEFPKEGPSILRIQQVVRGDSAAYFCASVFEAVGMKGYTFGSGTRLTVV.

The CDR3 reads CASSLDARPEQFF. The CDR3, as DNA: TGTGCCAGCAGCTTAGATGCACGGCCGGAGCAGTTCTTC. The chain links TRBV7-8 to TRBJ2-1; no clear D gene. CDR3 length equals 13 residues. The V gene's germline CDR1 is SGHVS and CDR2 FQNEAQ. V lost 1 base to trimming and J lost 10 bases, with 11 bases between them.

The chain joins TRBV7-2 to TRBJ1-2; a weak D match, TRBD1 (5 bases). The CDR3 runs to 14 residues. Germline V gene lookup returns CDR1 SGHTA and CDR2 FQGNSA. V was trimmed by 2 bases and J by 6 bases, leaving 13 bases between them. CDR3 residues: CASSLRYLGDGYTF. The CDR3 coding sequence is TGTGCCAGCAGCTTAAGATACTTAGGGGATGGCTACACCTTC.

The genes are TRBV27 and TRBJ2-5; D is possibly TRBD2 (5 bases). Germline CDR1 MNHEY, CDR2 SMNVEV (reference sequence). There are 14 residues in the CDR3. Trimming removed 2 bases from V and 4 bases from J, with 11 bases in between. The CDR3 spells CASSLGTSGETQYF. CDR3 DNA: TGTGCCAGCAGTTTAGGAACTAGTGGAGAGACCCAGTACTTC.

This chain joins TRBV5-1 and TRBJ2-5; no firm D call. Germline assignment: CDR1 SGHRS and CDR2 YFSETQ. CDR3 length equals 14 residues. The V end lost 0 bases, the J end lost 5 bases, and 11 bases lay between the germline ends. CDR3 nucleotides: TGCGCCAGCAGCTTGGGAGAGGTGGCGGAGACCCAGTACTTC. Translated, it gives CASSLGEVAETQYF.

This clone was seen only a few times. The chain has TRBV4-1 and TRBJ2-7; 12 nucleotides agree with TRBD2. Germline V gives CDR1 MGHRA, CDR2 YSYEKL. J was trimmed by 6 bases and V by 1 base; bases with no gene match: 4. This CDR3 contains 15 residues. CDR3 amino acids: CASSQGLAGAGEQYF. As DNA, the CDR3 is TGCGCCAGCAGCCAAGGACTAGCGGGAGCCGGCGAGCAGTACTTC.

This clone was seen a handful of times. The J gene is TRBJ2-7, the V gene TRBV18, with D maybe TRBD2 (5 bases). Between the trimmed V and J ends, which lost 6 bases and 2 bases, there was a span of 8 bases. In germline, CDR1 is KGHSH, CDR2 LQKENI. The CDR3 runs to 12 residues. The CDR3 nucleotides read TGTGCCAGCTCCCTGACTACCTACGAGCAGTACTTC. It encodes CASSLTTYEQYF. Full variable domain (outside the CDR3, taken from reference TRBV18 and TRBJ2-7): NAGVMQNPRHLVRRRGQEARLRCSPMKGHSHVYWYRQLPEEGLKFMVYLQKENIIDESGMPKERFSAEFPKEGPSILRIQQVVRGDSAAYFCASSLTTYEQYFGPGTRLTVT.

The CDR3 reads CASSPPGQGYEQYF. In DNA, the CDR3 is TGTGCCAGCAGCCCACCGGGACAGGGGTACGAGCAGTACTTC. The chain couples TRBV7-8 to TRBJ2-7, with 10 bases matching TRBD1. Per the germline V gene, CDR1 is SGHVS and CDR2 is FQNEAQ. Unmatched junction bases numbered 5, after V lost 5 bases and J lost 4 bases. The CDR3 loop spans 14 amino acids.

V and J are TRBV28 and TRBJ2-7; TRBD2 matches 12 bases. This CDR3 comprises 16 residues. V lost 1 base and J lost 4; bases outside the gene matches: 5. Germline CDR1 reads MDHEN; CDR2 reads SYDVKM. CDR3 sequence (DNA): TGTGCCAGCAGTTTATTCGGGACTAGCGGGCAATACGAGCAGTACTTC. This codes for CASSLFGTSGQYEQYF. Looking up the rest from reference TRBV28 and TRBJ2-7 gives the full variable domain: DVKVTQSSRYLVKRTGEKVFLECVQDMDHENMFWYRQDPGLGLRLIYFSYDVKMKEKGDIPEGYSVSREKKERFSLILESASTNQTSMYLCASSLFGTSGQYEQYFGPGTRLTVT.

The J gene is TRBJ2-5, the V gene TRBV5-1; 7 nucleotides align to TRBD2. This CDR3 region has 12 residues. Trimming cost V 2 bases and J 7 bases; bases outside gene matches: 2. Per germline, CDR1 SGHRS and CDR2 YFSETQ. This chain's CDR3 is CASSFGEGTQYF. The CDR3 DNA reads TGCGCCAGCAGCTTCGGGGAGGGGACCCAGTACTTC.